A selection of T cell receptor beta chains follows, all from one sample in a study of T cells in Graves' hyperthyroidism and ophthalmopathy. TCRdb re-called the multiplex PCR reads with MiXCR, one entry per CDR3 protein. The sample includes around 700,000 distinct CDR3 sequences, roughly a sixth of them seen just once. Specimen: blood. The receptors here all came from a woman between 50 and 59 years old with Graves' hyperthyroidism that later progressed to Graves' ophthalmopathy. Each CDR3 is given with its conserved first and last residue. Each record gives: D gene, J gene, V gene, clone size, CDR3 protein, CDR3 DNA. The D gene is left open where the match is weak. A row's size may be missing; if present it is once, few, many or a size class.

d_gene: .
j_gene: TRBJ2-2
v_gene: TRBV6-2/TRBV6-3
abundance: .
CDR3aa: CASSYRENTGELFF
CDR3nt: TGTGCCAGCAGTTACAGGGAAAACACCGGGGAGCTGTTTTTT

d_gene: .
j_gene: TRBJ1-2
v_gene: TRBV5-1
abundance: few
CDR3aa: CASIGERVRGYTF
CDR3nt: TGCGCCAGCATCGGGGAGAGGGTTCGTGGCTACACCTTC

d_gene: .
j_gene: TRBJ1-1
v_gene: TRBV6-1
abundance: many
CDR3aa: CASSPPTRGTEAFF
CDR3nt: TGTGCCAGCAGTCCACCAACCCGGGGCACTGAAGCTTTCTTT

d_gene: TRBD1
j_gene: TRBJ1-1
v_gene: TRBV19
abundance: many
CDR3aa: CASSVGQLNTEAFF
CDR3nt: TGTGCCAGTAGTGTGGGACAGCTGAACACTGAAGCTTTCTTT

d_gene: .
j_gene: TRBJ2-1
v_gene: TRBV2
abundance: many
CDR3aa: CASNSRSGVKRAEQFF
CDR3nt: TGTGCCAGCAATTCGCGATCGGGGGTGAAAAGGGCCGAGCAGTTCTTC

d_gene: .
j_gene: TRBJ1-6
v_gene: TRBV5-5
abundance: .
CDR3aa: CASSSLGAYNSPLHF
CDR3nt: TGTGCCAGCAGCTCATTGGGGGCCTATAATTCACCCCTCCACTTT

d_gene: .
j_gene: TRBJ2-1
v_gene: TRBV7-9
abundance: .
CDR3aa: CASREPSYNEQFF
CDR3nt: TGTGCCAGCAGGGAACCCTCCTACAATGAGCAGTTCTTC

d_gene: .
j_gene: TRBJ2-1
v_gene: TRBV12-3/TRBV12-4
abundance: .
CDR3aa: CASIRRQGAYNEQFF
CDR3nt: TGTGCCAGCATCCGTCGTCAAGGGGCCTACAATGAGCAGTTCTTC

d_gene: .
j_gene: TRBJ2-7
v_gene: TRBV7-9
abundance: few
CDR3aa: CASSLKSDYEQYF
CDR3nt: TGTGCCAGCAGCTTAAAGAGTGACTACGAGCAGTACTTC

d_gene: .
j_gene: TRBJ1-6
v_gene: TRBV19
abundance: .
CDR3aa: CASSIRTNSPLHF
CDR3nt: TGTGCCAGTAGTATCAGGACGAATTCACCCCTCCACTTT

d_gene: .
j_gene: TRBJ1-5
v_gene: TRBV6-1
abundance: many
CDR3aa: CASSSDQPQHF
CDR3nt: TGTGCCAGCAGTAGTGATCAGCCCCAGCATTTT

d_gene: .
j_gene: TRBJ1-1
v_gene: TRBV6-5
abundance: .
CDR3aa: CASSLQGIEAFF
CDR3nt: TGTGCCAGCAGTTTACAGGGAATCGAAGCTTTCTTT

d_gene: .
j_gene: TRBJ2-7
v_gene: TRBV19
abundance: few
CDR3aa: CASSISGHFYEQYF
CDR3nt: TGTGCCAGTAGTATATCGGGACATTTCTACGAGCAGTACTTC

d_gene: .
j_gene: TRBJ2-1
v_gene: TRBV3-1
abundance: many
CDR3aa: CASSWNLNEQFF
CDR3nt: TGTGCCAGCAGCTGGAACCTGAATGAGCAGTTCTTC

d_gene: .
j_gene: TRBJ2-1
v_gene: TRBV2
abundance: many
CDR3aa: CANQNGNTYNEQFF
CDR3nt: TGTGCCAACCAAAATGGGAACACATACAATGAGCAGTTCTTC

d_gene: .
j_gene: TRBJ1-1
v_gene: TRBV12-5
abundance: .
CDR3aa: CASGMRPAFF
CDR3nt: TGTGCTAGTGGAATGAGGCCCGCTTTCTTT

d_gene: .
j_gene: TRBJ1-1
v_gene: TRBV5-6
abundance: few
CDR3aa: CASDGRGTEAFF
CDR3nt: TGTGCCAGCGATGGGAGGGGCACTGAAGCTTTCTTT

d_gene: .
j_gene: TRBJ2-6
v_gene: TRBV3-1
abundance: .
CDR3aa: CASSQDGQTRLHSGANVLTF
CDR3nt: TGTGCCAGCAGCCAAGATGGCCAGACACGACTTCACTCTGGGGCCAACGTCCTGACTTTC

d_gene: .
j_gene: TRBJ2-7
v_gene: TRBV5-1
abundance: many
CDR3aa: CASSLDLDRVDEQYF
CDR3nt: TGCGCCAGCAGCTTGGACTTGGACAGAGTAGACGAGCAGTACTTC

d_gene: .
j_gene: TRBJ1-4
v_gene: TRBV20-1
abundance: .
CDR3aa: CSASAAGFEKLFF
CDR3nt: TGCAGTGCTAGCGCGGCAGGGTTTGAAAAACTGTTTTTT

d_gene: TRBD1
j_gene: TRBJ2-2
v_gene: TRBV5-1
abundance: .
CDR3aa: CASSFVGTGDAGELFF
CDR3nt: TGCGCCAGCAGCTTCGTCGGGACAGGGGATGCCGGGGAGCTGTTTTTT

d_gene: .
j_gene: TRBJ2-1
v_gene: TRBV9
abundance: .
CDR3aa: CASSGLRGKNYNEQFF
CDR3nt: TGTGCCAGCAGCGGTCTGCGGGGCAAAAACTACAATGAGCAGTTCTTC

d_gene: TRBD1
j_gene: TRBJ1-2
v_gene: TRBV18
abundance: .
CDR3aa: CASSPRTGGYYGYTF
CDR3nt: TGTGCCAGCTCACCCCGGACAGGGGGTTACTATGGCTACACCTTC

d_gene: .
j_gene: TRBJ2-3
v_gene: TRBV5-1
abundance: .
CDR3aa: CASSLLATTSTDTQYF
CDR3nt: TGCGCCAGCAGCTTGTTGGCGACGACTAGCACAGATACGCAGTATTTT

d_gene: .
j_gene: TRBJ2-5
v_gene: TRBV20-1
abundance: few
CDR3aa: CSARGGASGAKETQYF
CDR3nt: TGCAGTGCTAGAGGGGGGGCTAGCGGAGCGAAAGAGACCCAGTACTTC

d_gene: .
j_gene: TRBJ2-3
v_gene: TRBV6-5
abundance: .
CDR3aa: CASSYSTDTDTQYF
CDR3nt: TGTGCCAGCAGTTACTCGACAGACACAGATACGCAGTATTTT

d_gene: TRBD1
j_gene: TRBJ1-6
v_gene: TRBV6-2/TRBV6-3
abundance: .
CDR3aa: CASSYAHRGNNNSPLHF
CDR3nt: TGTGCCAGCAGTTACGCACACAGGGGAAACAATAATTCACCCCTCCACTTT

d_gene: .
j_gene: TRBJ1-1
v_gene: TRBV9
abundance: few
CDR3aa: CASSADFWMNTEAFF
CDR3nt: TGTGCCAGCAGCGCAGATTTCTGGATGAACACTGAAGCTTTCTTT

d_gene: .
j_gene: TRBJ2-3
v_gene: TRBV2
abundance: many
CDR3aa: CASKGLTDTQYF
CDR3nt: TGTGCCAGCAAGGGACTCACAGATACGCAGTATTTT

d_gene: .
j_gene: TRBJ2-5
v_gene: TRBV3-1
abundance: many
CDR3aa: CASSQESREETQYF
CDR3nt: TGTGCCAGCAGCCAAGAAAGTCGTGAAGAGACCCAGTACTTC

d_gene: .
j_gene: TRBJ2-2
v_gene: TRBV7-2
abundance: few
CDR3aa: CASSPQKTNTGELFF
CDR3nt: TGTGCCAGCAGCCCCCAAAAGACGAACACCGGGGAGCTGTTTTTT

d_gene: TRBD2
j_gene: TRBJ2-1
v_gene: TRBV7-3
abundance: many
CDR3aa: CASREAGGPGNEQFF
CDR3nt: TGTGCCAGCAGGGAAGCGGGGGGGCCGGGGAATGAGCAGTTCTTC

d_gene: TRBD1
j_gene: TRBJ2-3
v_gene: TRBV19
abundance: .
CDR3aa: CASSQGADEADTQYF
CDR3nt: TGTGCCAGTAGTCAGGGGGCGGACGAGGCAGATACGCAGTATTTT

d_gene: .
j_gene: TRBJ1-1
v_gene: TRBV4-1
abundance: many
CDR3aa: CASSQREGTPIEAFF
CDR3nt: TGCGCCAGCAGCCAACGGGAGGGGACGCCGATTGAAGCTTTCTTT

d_gene: .
j_gene: TRBJ1-1
v_gene: TRBV11-2
abundance: many
CDR3aa: CASSLGAGNTEAFF
CDR3nt: TGTGCCAGCAGCTTAGGGGCCGGGAACACTGAAGCTTTCTTT

d_gene: TRBD1
j_gene: TRBJ1-2
v_gene: TRBV7-2
abundance: many
CDR3aa: CASIASPDRDHYGYTF
CDR3nt: TGTGCCAGCATCGCGAGCCCGGACAGGGACCACTATGGCTACACCTTC

d_gene: .
j_gene: TRBJ2-2
v_gene: TRBV11-2
abundance: .
CDR3aa: CASSLIGGRLFF
CDR3nt: TGTGCCAGCAGCCTGATAGGGGGTCGGCTGTTTTTT

d_gene: .
j_gene: TRBJ2-2
v_gene: TRBV6-6
abundance: .
CDR3aa: CASSYGQANTGELFF
CDR3nt: TGTGCCAGCAGTTACGGTCAGGCGAACACCGGGGAGCTGTTTTTT

d_gene: .
j_gene: TRBJ2-1
v_gene: TRBV11-2
abundance: many
CDR3aa: CASSPDGDEQFF
CDR3nt: TGTGCCAGCAGCCCGGACGGTGATGAGCAGTTCTTC

d_gene: .
j_gene: TRBJ1-2
v_gene: TRBV29-1
abundance: .
CDR3aa: CSVHNSGLPNYGYTF
CDR3nt: TGCAGCGTTCACAACTCGGGACTCCCTAACTATGGCTACACCTTC

d_gene: TRBD1
j_gene: TRBJ2-3
v_gene: TRBV7-2
abundance: many
CDR3aa: CASSPGQGFTDTQYF
CDR3nt: TGTGCCAGCAGCCCGGGACAGGGATTCACAGATACGCAGTATTTT

d_gene: .
j_gene: TRBJ1-1
v_gene: TRBV5-1
abundance: many
CDR3aa: CASSSHLNTEAFF
CDR3nt: TGCGCCAGCAGCTCCCACTTGAACACTGAAGCTTTCTTT

d_gene: .
j_gene: TRBJ1-6
v_gene: TRBV5-1
abundance: few
CDR3aa: CASSLEDTKRYSPLHF
CDR3nt: TGCGCCAGCAGCTTGGAGGACACCAAGCGGTACTCACCCCTCCACTTT

d_gene: .
j_gene: TRBJ2-3
v_gene: TRBV2
abundance: many
CDR3aa: CASSELQGWADTQYF
CDR3nt: TGTGCCAGCAGTGAATTGCAGGGCTGGGCAGATACGCAGTATTTT

d_gene: TRBD2
j_gene: TRBJ2-1
v_gene: TRBV7-2
abundance: many
CDR3aa: CASSDRGGRNEQFF
CDR3nt: TGTGCCAGCAGCGACCGGGGAGGGCGCAATGAGCAGTTCTTC

d_gene: .
j_gene: TRBJ1-1
v_gene: TRBV19
abundance: .
CDR3aa: CANSIESGRGNTEAFF
CDR3nt: TGTGCCAATAGTATAGAATCCGGCAGGGGTAACACTGAAGCTTTCTTT

d_gene: TRBD1
j_gene: TRBJ2-7
v_gene: TRBV24-1
abundance: few
CDR3aa: CATSDWGQGGSYEQYF
CDR3nt: TGTGCCACCAGTGATTGGGGACAGGGGGGCAGCTACGAGCAGTACTTC

d_gene: .
j_gene: TRBJ2-5
v_gene: TRBV20-1
abundance: many
CDR3aa: CSARGTRYQETQYF
CDR3nt: TGCAGTGCTAGGGGGACACGTTACCAAGAGACCCAGTACTTC

d_gene: .
j_gene: TRBJ1-1
v_gene: TRBV10-3
abundance: many
CDR3aa: CAISEFTGTENTEAFF
CDR3nt: TGTGCCATCAGTGAATTTACCGGGACGGAGAACACTGAAGCTTTCTTT

d_gene: .
j_gene: TRBJ1-2
v_gene: TRBV20-1
abundance: .
CDR3aa: CSVPLGVGGYTF
CDR3nt: TGCAGTGTTCCCCTGGGCGTGGGGGGCTACACCTTC

d_gene: .
j_gene: TRBJ1-6
v_gene: TRBV9
abundance: .
CDR3aa: CASSVAGGSNSPLHF
CDR3nt: TGTGCCAGCAGCGTAGCGGGGGGTTCTAATTCACCCCTCCACTTT

d_gene: .
j_gene: TRBJ2-3
v_gene: TRBV5-5
abundance: many
CDR3aa: CASSLRSDTQYF
CDR3nt: TGTGCCAGCAGCTTGCGGTCAGATACGCAGTATTTT

d_gene: TRBD1
j_gene: TRBJ1-6
v_gene: TRBV30
abundance: many
CDR3aa: CAWSSTTGGGSPLHF
CDR3nt: TGTGCCTGGAGTTCAACGACAGGGGGCGGGTCACCCCTCCACTTT

d_gene: TRBD1
j_gene: TRBJ1-6
v_gene: TRBV27
abundance: few
CDR3aa: CASSYGTGGLSYNSPLHF
CDR3nt: TGTGCCAGCAGCTACGGGACAGGGGGCCTCTCCTATAATTCACCCCTCCACTTT

d_gene: .
j_gene: TRBJ1-4
v_gene: TRBV20-1
abundance: .
CDR3aa: CSARDRMTAEDEKLFF
CDR3nt: TGCAGTGCTAGAGATAGGATGACGGCCGAGGATGAAAAACTGTTTTTT

d_gene: .
j_gene: TRBJ1-2
v_gene: TRBV5-6
abundance: many
CDR3aa: CASRPDTKYGYTF
CDR3nt: TGTGCCAGCAGACCGGACACGAAGTATGGCTACACCTTC

d_gene: TRBD1
j_gene: TRBJ1-4
v_gene: TRBV5-1
abundance: .
CDR3aa: CASSLNRGATNEKLFF
CDR3nt: TGCGCCAGCAGCTTGAACAGGGGAGCAACTAATGAAAAACTGTTTTTT

d_gene: .
j_gene: TRBJ2-4
v_gene: TRBV30
abundance: few
CDR3aa: CAWSVGGGTKNIQYF
CDR3nt: TGTGCCTGGAGTGTAGGAGGGGGGACCAAAAACATTCAGTACTTC

d_gene: .
j_gene: TRBJ1-3
v_gene: TRBV5-6
abundance: few
CDR3aa: CASSWGRDNSGNTIYF
CDR3nt: TGTGCCAGCAGCTGGGGGCGGGACAACTCTGGAAACACCATATATTTT